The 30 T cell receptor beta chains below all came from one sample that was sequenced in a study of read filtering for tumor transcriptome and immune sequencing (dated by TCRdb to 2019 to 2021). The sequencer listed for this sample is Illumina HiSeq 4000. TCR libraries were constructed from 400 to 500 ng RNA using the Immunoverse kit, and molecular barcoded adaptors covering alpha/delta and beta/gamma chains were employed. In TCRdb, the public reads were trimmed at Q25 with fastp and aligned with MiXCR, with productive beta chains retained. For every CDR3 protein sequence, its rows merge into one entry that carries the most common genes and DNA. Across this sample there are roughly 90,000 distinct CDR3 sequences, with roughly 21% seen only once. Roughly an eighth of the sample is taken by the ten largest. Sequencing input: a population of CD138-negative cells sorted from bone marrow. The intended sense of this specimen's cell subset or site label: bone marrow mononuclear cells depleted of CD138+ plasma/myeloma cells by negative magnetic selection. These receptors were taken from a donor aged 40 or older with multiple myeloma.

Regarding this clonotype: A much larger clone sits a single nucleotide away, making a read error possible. The CDR3 nucleotides read TGTGCCAGCGGTTTACCCACCGGGGAGCTGTTTTTT. It encodes CASGLPTGELFF. The rearrangement uses TRBV28 and TRBJ2-2; no definite D call. Germline CDR1 and CDR2: MDHEN and SYDVKM. The CDR3 runs to 12 residues.

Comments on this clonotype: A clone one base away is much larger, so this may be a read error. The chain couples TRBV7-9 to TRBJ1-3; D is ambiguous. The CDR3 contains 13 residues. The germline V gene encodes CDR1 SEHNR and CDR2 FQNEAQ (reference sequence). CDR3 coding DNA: TGTGCCAGCAAAATGGGTGCTGGAAGCACCATATATTTT. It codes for CASKMGAGSTIYF.

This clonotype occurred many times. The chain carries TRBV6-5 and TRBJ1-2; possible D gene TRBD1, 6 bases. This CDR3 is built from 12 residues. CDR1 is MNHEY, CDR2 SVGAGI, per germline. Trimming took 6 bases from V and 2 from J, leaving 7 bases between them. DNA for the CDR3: TGTGCCAGCAGACAGGGCAACTATGGCTACACCTTC. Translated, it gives CASRQGNYGYTF.

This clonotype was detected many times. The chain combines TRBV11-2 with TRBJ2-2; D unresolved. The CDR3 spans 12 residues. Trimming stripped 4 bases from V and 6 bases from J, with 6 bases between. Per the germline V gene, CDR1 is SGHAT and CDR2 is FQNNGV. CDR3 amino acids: CASSSMAGELFF. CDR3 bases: TGTGCCAGCAGCTCGATGGCCGGGGAGCTGTTTTTT.

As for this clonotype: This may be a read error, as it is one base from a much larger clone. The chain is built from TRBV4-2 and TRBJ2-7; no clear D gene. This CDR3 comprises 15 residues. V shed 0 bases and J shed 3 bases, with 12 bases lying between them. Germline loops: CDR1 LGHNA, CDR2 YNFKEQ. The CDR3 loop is CASSQERHYFYEQYF. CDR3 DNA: TGTGCCAGCAGCCAAGAACGGCATTACTTCTACGAGCAGTACTTC.

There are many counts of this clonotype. CDR3 loop: CSAREGSSSSYNEQFF. The CDR3 nucleotides read TGCAGTGCTAGAGAGGGTAGCTCGAGCTCCTACAATGAGCAGTTCTTC. The chain employs TRBV20-1 and TRBJ2-1; D unresolved. Trimming shortened V by 0 bases and J by 0 bases, and 12 bases separated the two germline ends. Germline V CDR1 and CDR2: DFQATT, SNEGSKA (reference sequence). The CDR3 covers 16 residues.

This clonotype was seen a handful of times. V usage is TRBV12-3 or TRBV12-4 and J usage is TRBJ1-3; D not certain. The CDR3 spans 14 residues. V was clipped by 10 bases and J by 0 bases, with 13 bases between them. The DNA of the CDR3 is TGTGCCACCTGTCGGGGAATCTCTGGAAACACCATATATTTT. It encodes CATCRGISGNTIYF.

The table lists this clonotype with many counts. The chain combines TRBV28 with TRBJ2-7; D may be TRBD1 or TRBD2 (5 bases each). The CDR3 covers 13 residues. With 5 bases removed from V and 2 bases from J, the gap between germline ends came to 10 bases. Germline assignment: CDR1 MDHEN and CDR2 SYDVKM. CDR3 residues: CASSPGATYEQYF. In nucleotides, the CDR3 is TGTGCCAGCAGTCCCGGGGCAACCTACGAGCAGTACTTC. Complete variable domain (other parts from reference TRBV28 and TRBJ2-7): DVKVTQSSRYLVKRTGEKVFLECVQDMDHENMFWYRQDPGLGLRLIYFSYDVKMKEKGDIPEGYSVSREKKERFSLILESASTNQTSMYLCASSPGATYEQYFGPGTRLTVT.

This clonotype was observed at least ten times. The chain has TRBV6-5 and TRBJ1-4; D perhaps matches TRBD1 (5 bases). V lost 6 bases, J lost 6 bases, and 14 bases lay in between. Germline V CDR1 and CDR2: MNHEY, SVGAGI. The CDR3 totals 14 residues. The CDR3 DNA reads TGTGCCAGCAGAAAGACAGTCAAGTATGAAAAACTGTTTTTT. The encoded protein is CASRKTVKYEKLFF.

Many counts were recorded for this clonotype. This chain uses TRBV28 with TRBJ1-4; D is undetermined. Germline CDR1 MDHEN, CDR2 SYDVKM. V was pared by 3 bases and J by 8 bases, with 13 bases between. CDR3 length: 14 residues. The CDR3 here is CASSFSLGWEKLFF. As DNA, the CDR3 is TGTGCCAGCAGTTTTAGTCTGGGCTGGGAAAAACTGTTTTTT.

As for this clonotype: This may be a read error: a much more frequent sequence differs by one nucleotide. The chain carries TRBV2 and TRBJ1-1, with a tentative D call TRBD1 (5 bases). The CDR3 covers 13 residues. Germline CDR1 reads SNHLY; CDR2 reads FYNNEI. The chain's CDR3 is CSSTQDGNTEAFF. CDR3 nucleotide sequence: TGTTCCAGCACACAGGACGGGAACACTGAAGCTTTCTTT.

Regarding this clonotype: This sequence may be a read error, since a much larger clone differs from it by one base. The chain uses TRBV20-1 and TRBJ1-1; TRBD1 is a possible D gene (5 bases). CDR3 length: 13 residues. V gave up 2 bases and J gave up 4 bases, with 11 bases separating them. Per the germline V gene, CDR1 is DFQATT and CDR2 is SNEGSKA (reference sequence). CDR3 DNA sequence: TGCAGTGCTAGAAATCCGGGGGGCACTGAAGCTTTCTTT. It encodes CSARNPGGTEAFF.

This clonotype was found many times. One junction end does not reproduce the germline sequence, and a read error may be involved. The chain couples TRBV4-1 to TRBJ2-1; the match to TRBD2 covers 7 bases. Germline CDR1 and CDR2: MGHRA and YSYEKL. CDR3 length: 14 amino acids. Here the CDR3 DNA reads TGTGCCAGCAGCCTAGGGGACTACCTGAATGAGCAGTTCTTC. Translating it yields CASSLGDYLNEQFF.

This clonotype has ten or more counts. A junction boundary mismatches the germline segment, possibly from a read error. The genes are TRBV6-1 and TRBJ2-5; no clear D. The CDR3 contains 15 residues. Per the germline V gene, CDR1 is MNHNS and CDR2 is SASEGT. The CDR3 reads CASSEAARSQETQYF. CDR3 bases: TGTGCCAGCAGCGAAGCTGCCAGGTCCCAAGAGACCCAGTACTTC.

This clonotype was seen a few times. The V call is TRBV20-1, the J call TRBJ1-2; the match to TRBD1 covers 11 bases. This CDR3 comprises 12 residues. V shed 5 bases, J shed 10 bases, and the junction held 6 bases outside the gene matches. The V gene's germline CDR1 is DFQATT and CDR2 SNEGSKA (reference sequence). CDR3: CSAEPGQGVYTF. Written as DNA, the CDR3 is TGCAGTGCTGAACCGGGACAGGGGGTCTACACCTTC.

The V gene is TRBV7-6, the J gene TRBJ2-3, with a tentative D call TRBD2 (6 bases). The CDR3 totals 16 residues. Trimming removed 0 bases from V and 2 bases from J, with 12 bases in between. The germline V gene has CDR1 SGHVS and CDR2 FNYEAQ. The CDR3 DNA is TGTGCCAGCAGCTTAGCCTCCGGCGGGGACACAGATACGCAGTATTTT. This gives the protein CASSLASGGDTDTQYF.

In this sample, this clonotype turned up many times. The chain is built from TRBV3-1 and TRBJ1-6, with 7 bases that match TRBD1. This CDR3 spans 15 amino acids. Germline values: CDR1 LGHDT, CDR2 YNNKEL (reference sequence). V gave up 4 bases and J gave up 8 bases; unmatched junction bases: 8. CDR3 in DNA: TGTGCCAGCAGCCCAGATAGACAGGGCTATTCACCCCTCCACTTT. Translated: CASSPDRQGYSPLHF.

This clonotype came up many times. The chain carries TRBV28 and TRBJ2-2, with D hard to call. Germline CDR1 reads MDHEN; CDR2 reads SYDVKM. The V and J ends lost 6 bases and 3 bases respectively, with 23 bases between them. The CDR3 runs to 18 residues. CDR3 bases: TGTGCCAGCAGACCAAGATTTGTCCAGTCCTTCTACACCGGGGAGCTGTTTTTT. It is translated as CASRPRFVQSFYTGELFF.

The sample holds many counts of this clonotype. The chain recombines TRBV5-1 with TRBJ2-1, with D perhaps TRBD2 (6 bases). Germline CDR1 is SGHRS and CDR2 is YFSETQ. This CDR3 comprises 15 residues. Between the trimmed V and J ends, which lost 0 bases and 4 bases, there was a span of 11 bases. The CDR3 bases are TGCGCCAGCAGCTTGGTCGGGGAGGTTTACAATGAGCAGTTCTTC. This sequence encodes CASSLVGEVYNEQFF.

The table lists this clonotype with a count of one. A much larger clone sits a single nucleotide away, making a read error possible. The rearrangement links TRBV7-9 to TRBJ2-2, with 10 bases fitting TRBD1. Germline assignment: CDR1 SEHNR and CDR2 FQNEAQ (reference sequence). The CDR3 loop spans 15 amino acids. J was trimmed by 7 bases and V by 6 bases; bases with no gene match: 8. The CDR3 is CASRRDRGQIGELFF. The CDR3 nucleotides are TGTGCCAGCAGAAGAGACAGGGGGCAAATCGGGGAGCTGTTTTTT.

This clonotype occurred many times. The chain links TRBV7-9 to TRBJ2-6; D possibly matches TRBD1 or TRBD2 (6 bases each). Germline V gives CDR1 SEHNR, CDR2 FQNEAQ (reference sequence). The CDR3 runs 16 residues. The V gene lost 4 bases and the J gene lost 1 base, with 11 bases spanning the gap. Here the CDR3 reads CASSSRGLSGANVLTF. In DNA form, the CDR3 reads TGTGCCAGCAGCTCCAGGGGACTGTCTGGGGCCAACGTCCTGACTTTC. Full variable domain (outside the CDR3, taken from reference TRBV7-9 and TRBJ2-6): DTGVSQNPRHKITKRGQNVTFRCDPISEHNRLYWYRQTLGQGPEFLTYFQNEAQLEKSRLLSDRFSAERPKGSFSTLEIQRTEQGDSAMYLCASSSRGLSGANVLTFGAGSRLTVL.

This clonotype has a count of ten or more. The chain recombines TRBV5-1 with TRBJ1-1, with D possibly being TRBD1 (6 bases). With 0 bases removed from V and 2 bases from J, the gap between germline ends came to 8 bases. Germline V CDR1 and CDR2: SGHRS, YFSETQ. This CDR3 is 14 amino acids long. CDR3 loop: CASSLEGGNTEAFF. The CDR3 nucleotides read TGCGCCAGCAGCTTGGAGGGGGGAAACACTGAAGCTTTCTTT.

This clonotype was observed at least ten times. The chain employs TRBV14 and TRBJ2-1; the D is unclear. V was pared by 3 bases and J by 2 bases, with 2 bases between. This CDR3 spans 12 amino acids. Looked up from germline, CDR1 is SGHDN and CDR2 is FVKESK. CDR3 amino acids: CASSHPYNEQFF. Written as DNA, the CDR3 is TGTGCCAGCAGCCATCCCTACAATGAGCAGTTCTTC.

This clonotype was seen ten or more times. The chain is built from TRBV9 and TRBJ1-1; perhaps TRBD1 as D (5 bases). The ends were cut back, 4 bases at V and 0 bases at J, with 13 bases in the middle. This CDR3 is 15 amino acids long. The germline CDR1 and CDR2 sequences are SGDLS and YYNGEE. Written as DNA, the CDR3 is TGTGCCAGCAGCCCCCGTCGAGGGGTGAACACTGAAGCTTTCTTT. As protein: CASSPRRGVNTEAFF. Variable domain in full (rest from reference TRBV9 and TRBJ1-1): DSGVTQTPKHLITATGQRVTLRCSPRSGDLSVYWYQQSLDQGLQFLIQYYNGEERAKGNILERFSAQQFPDLHSELNLSSLELGDSALYFCASSPRRGVNTEAFFGQGTRLTVV.

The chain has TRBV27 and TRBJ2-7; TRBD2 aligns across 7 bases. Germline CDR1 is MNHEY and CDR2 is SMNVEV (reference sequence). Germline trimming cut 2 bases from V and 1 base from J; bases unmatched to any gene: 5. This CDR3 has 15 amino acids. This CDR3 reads CASSLIAGRSYEQYF. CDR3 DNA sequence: TGTGCCAGCAGTTTAATAGCCGGGAGGTCCTACGAGCAGTACTTC.

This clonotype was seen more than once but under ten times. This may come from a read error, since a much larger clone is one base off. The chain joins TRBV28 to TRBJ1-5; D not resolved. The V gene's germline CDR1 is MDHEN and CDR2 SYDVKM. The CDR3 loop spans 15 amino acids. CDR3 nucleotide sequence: TGTGCCGGCAGTTGGGAGGTCGATAGCAATCAGCCCCAGCATTTT. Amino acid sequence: CAGSWEVDSNQPQHF.

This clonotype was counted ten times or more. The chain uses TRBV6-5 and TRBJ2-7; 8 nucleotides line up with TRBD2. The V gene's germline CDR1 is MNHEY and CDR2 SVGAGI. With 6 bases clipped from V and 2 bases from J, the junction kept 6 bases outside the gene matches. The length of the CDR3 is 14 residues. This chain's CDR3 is CASSDGGGAYEQYF. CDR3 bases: TGTGCCAGCAGCGACGGGGGGGGGGCCTACGAGCAGTACTTC.

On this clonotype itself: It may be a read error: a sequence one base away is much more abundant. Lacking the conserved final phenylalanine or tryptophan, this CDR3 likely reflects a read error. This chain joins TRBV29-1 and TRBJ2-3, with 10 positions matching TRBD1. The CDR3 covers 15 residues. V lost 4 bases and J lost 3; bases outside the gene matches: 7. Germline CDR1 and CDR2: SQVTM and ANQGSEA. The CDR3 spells CSVGGGTGETDTQYL. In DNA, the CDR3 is TGCAGCGTTGGAGGAGGGACAGGGGAAACAGATACGCAGTATCTT.

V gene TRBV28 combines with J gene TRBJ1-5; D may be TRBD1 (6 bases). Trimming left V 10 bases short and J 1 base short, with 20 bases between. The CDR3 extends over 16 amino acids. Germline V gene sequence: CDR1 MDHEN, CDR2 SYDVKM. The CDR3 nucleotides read TGTGCCAACAGCCAAAAGGGGGTGTTAAGCAATCAGCCCCAGCATTTT. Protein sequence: CANSQKGVLSNQPQHF.

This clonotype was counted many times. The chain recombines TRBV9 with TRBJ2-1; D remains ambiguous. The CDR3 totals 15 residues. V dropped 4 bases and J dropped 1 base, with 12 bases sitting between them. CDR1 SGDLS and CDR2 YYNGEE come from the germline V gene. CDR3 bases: TGTGCCAGCAGCCCCCAAGGGTCATCCTACAATGAGCAGTTCTTC. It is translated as CASSPQGSSYNEQFF.